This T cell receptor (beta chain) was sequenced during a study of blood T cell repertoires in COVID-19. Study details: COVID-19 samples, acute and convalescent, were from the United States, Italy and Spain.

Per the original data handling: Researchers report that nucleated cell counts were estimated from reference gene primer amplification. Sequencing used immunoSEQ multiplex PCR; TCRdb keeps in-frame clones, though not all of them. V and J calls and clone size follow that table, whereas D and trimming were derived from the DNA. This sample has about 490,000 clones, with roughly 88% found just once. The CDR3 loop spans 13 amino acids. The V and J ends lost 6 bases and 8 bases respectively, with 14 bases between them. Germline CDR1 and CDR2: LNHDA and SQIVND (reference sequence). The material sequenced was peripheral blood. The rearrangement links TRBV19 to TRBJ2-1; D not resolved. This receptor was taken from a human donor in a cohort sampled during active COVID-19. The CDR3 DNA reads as TGTGCCAGTAGCAGTACCAGGATCGATGAGCAGTTCTTC. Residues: CASSSTRIDEQFF.